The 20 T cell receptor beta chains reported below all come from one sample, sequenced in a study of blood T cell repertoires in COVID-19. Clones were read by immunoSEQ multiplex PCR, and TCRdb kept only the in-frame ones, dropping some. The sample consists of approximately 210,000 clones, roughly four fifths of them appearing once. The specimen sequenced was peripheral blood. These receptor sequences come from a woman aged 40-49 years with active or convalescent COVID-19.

This CDR3 reads CASIRDRGEKLFF. DNA for the CDR3: TGTGCCAGCATCCGGGACAGGGGTGAAAAACTGTTTTTT. This chain joins TRBV12-3 or TRBV12-4 and TRBJ1-4; TRBD1 matches at 10 bases. CDR3 size: 13 residues. Germline trimming cut 7 bases from V and 7 bases from J; bases unmatched to any gene: 3.

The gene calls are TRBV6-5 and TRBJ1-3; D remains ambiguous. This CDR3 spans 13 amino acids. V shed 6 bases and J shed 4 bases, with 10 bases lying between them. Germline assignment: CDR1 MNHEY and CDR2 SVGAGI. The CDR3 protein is CASRYRGGNTIYF. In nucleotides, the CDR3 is TGTGCCAGCAGATATCGAGGGGGAAACACCATATATTTT.

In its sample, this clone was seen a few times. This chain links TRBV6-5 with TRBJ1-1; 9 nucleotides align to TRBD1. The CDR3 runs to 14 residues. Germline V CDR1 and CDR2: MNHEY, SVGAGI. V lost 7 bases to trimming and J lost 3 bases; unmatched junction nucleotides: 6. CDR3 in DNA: TGTGCCAGCACCTGGACAGGGGAGGACACTGAAGCTTTCTTT. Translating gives CASTWTGEDTEAFF.

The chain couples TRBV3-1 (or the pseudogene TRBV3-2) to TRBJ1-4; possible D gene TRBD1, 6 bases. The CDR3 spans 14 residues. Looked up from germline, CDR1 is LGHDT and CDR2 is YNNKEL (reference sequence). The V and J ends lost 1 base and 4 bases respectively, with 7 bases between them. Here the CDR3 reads CASSQGQDNEKLFF. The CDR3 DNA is TGTGCCAGCAGCCAAGGACAGGATAATGAAAAACTGTTTTTT.

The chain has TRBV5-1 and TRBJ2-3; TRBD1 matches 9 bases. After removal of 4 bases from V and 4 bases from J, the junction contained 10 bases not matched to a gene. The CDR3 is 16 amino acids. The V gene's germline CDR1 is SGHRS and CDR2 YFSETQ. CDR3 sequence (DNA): TGCGCCAGCAGCCCGGTCGGGACAGGGAACCCAGATACGCAGTATTTT. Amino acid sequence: CASSPVGTGNPDTQYF.

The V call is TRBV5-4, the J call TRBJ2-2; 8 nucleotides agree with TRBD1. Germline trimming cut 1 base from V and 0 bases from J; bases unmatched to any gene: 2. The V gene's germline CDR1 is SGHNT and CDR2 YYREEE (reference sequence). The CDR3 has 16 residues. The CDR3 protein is CASSLWTGSNTGELFF. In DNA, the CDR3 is TGTGCCAGCAGCTTGTGGACAGGGTCGAACACCGGGGAGCTGTTTTTT.

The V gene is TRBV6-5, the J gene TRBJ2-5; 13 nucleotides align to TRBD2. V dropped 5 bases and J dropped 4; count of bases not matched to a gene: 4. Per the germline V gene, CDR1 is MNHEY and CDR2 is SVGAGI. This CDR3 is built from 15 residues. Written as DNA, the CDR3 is TGTGCCAGCAGTCTGGGACTAGCGGGAACAGAGACCCAGTACTTC. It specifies CASSLGLAGTETQYF.

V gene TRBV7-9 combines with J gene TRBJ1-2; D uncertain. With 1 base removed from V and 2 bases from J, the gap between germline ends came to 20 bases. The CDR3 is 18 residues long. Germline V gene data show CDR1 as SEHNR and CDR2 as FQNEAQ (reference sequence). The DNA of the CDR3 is TGTGCCAGCAGCTTAGTGAGAGCGGCGGAGACGGCCAACTATGGCTACACCTTC. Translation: CASSLVRAAETANYGYTF.

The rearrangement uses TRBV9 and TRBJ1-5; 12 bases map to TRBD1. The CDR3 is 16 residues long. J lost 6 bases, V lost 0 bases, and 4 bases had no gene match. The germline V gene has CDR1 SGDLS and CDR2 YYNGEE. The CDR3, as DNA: TGTGCCAGCAGCGTAGGGGACAGGGGGCTTGGTCAGCCCCAGCATTTT. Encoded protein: CASSVGDRGLGQPQHF.

The CDR3: CASSALLAGERETQYF. As DNA, the CDR3 is TGCGCCAGCAGTGCCTTACTAGCGGGAGAGCGGGAGACCCAGTACTTC. The chain couples TRBV10-1 to TRBJ2-5; TRBD2 agrees at 11 bases. The CDR3 totals 16 residues. Germline V CDR1 and CDR2: WNHNN, SYGVQD (reference sequence). Trimming cost V 4 bases and J 5 bases; bases outside gene matches: 9.

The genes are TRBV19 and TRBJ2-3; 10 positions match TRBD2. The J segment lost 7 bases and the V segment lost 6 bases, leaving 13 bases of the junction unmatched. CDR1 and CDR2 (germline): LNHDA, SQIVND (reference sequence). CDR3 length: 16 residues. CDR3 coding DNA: TGTGCCAGTAGCGCGCTAGCGGGGGCTAGGCTAAATACGCAGTATTTT. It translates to CASSALAGARLNTQYF. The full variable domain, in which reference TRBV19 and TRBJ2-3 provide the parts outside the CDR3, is DGGITQSPKYLFRKEGQNVTLSCEQNLNHDAMYWYRQDPGQGLRLIYYSQIVNDFQKGDIAEGYSVSREKKESFPLTVTSAQKNPTAFYLCASSALAGARLNTQYFGPGTRLTVL.

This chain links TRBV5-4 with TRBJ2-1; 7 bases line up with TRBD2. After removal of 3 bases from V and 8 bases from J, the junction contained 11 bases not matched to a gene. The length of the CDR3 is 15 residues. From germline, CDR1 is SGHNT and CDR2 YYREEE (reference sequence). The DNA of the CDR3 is TGTGCCAGCAGCTGGGATCGGGGGGATGTCGATGAGCAGTTCTTC. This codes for CASSWDRGDVDEQFF.

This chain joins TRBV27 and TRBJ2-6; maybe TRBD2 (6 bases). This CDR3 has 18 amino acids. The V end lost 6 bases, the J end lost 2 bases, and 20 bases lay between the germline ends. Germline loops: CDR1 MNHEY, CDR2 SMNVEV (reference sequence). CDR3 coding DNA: TGTGCCAGCAGCCCGCGGGTAGCGGATTCGACTGGGGCCAACGTCCTGACTTTC. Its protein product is CASSPRVADSTGANVLTF.

The CDR3 sequence: CATRSTRERNNEQFF. The CDR3 bases are TGCGCCACAAGATCTACCCGGGAGAGAAACAATGAGCAGTTCTTC. This chain connects TRBV4-1 to TRBJ2-1; tentatively, D is TRBD2 (6 bases). The V gene lost 10 bases and the J gene lost 5 bases, with 21 bases spanning the gap. Germline CDR1 and CDR2: MGHRA and YSYEKL. This CDR3 is 15 amino acids long.

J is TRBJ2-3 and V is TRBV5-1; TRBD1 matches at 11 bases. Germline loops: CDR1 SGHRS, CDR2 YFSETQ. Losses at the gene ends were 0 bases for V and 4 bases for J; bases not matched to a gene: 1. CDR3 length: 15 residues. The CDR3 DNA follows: TGCGCCAGCAGCTTGGAGGGACAGGGGGCAGATACGCAGTATTTT. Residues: CASSLEGQGADTQYF.

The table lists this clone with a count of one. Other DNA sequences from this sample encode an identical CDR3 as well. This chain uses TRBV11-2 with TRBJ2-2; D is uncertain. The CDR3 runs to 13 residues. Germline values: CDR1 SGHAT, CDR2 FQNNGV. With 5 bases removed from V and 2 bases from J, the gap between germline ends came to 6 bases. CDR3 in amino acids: CASSPSNTGELFF. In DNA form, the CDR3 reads TGTGCCAGCAGCCCCAGTAACACCGGGGAGCTGTTTTTT.

The CDR3 loop reads CASRQGPNQPQHF. In DNA, the CDR3 is TGTGCCAGCAGACAGGGGCCGAATCAGCCCCAGCATTTT. The chain uses TRBV11-3 and TRBJ1-5, with TRBD1 identical over 7 bases. This CDR3 has 13 residues. Trimming at V came to 6 bases and at J to 4 bases, leaving 3 bases not matched to a gene. Germline V lookup: CDR1 SGHNT, CDR2 YENEEA. The variable domain in full, completed from reference TRBV11-3 and TRBJ1-5, reads EAGVVQSPRYKIIEKKQPVAFWCNPISGHNTLYWYLQNLGQGPELLIRYENEEAVDDSQLPKDRFSAERLKGVDSTLKIQPAELGDSAVYLCASRQGPNQPQHFGDGTRLSIL.

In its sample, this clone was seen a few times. CDR3 DNA sequence: TGTGCCAGCAGTGATATATCGAACACTGAAGCTTTCTTT. Translation gives CASSDISNTEAFF. The chain joins TRBV2 to TRBJ1-1; D is ambiguous. V lost 3 bases, J lost 1 base, and 6 bases lay in between. Germline CDR1 reads SNHLY; CDR2 reads FYNNEI. The CDR3 sequence is 13 residues long. Full variable domain (missing parts from reference TRBV2 and TRBJ1-1): EPEVTQTPSHQVTQMGQEVILRCVPISNHLYFYWYRQILGQKVEFLVSFYNNEISEKSEIFDDQFSVERPDGSNFTLKIRSTKLEDSAMYFCASSDISNTEAFFGQGTRLTVV.

The CDR3 loop is CAITNGEDEKLFF. CDR3 DNA: TGTGCCATCACAAATGGGGAGGATGAAAAACTGTTTTTT. The chain employs TRBV10-3 and TRBJ1-4; D is uncertain. Trimming shortened V by 7 bases and J by 6 bases, and 12 bases separated the two germline ends. This CDR3 region has 13 residues. The germline gives CDR1 ENHRY, CDR2 SYGVKD.

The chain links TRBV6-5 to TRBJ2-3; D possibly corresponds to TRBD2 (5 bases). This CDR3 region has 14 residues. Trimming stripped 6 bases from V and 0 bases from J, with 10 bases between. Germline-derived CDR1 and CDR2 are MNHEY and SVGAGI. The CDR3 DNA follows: TGTGCCAGCAGGCGATCGGGGAGCACAGATACGCAGTATTTT. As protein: CASRRSGSTDTQYF.